This T cell receptor beta chain stems from a study of cytomegalovirus exposure and HLA in healthy donors. Study-wide results and caveats: Both high specificity and high sensitivity reportedly marked the classifier's diagnosis of cytomegalovirus status.

Clones were sequenced by immunoSEQ multiplex PCR, and TCRdb holds only the in-frame ones, with some missing. Of about 270,000 clones in the sample, 86% were seen once. As concerns this clone: Its antigen remains unidentified.

After removal of 3 bases from V and 2 bases from J, the junction contained 5 bases not matched to a gene. CDR3 length: 14 residues. The germline gives CDR1 GTSNPN, CDR2 SVGIG (reference sequence). The origin of this receptor is a woman aged 18-29 years in good health and CMV-seronegative. The chain employs TRBV30 and TRBJ1-2, with 8 bases matching TRBD1. Sequenced input: PBMCs. The CDR3 DNA follows: TGTGCCTGGAGCCGACAGGGGTTAAACTATGGCTACACCTTC. Protein product: CAWSRQGLNYGYTF.